What follows are 22 T cell receptor beta chains derived from one specimen sequenced in a study of graft-versus-host responses after intestinal transplantation. The data were produced by immunoSEQ multiplex PCR, yet TCRdb's version contains in-frame clones alone and is incomplete. This sample has tens of thousands of clones, with 90% found just once. These receptors lack a known antigen. This sample comprised unstimulated CD8+ T cells sorted from spleen or lymph node cells, obtained before transplant. The receptors were sampled from a human donor who was the organ donor for an intestinal transplant.

This clone occurred once. This sequence joins TRBV7-9 and TRBJ2-1; 11 bases are a match to TRBD1. The CDR3 spans 18 residues. Germline V gene data show CDR1 as SEHNR and CDR2 as FQNEAQ (reference sequence). V trimming: 2 bases; J trimming: 5 bases; junction bases outside the gene matches: 11. The CDR3 loop is CASSLRGYGDRGDNEQFF. In DNA, the CDR3 is TGTGCCAGCAGCTTACGAGGGTACGGGGACAGGGGGGACAATGAGCAGTTCTTC.

The chain uses TRBV5-1 and TRBJ2-2; D is unclear. Trimming stripped 1 base from V and 2 bases from J, with 6 bases between. CDR1 is SGHRS, CDR2 YFSETQ, per germline. The CDR3 totals 14 residues. The CDR3 DNA follows: TGCGCCAGCAGCTTGCTCAGAAACACCGGGGAGCTGTTTTTT. It specifies CASSLLRNTGELFF.

The J gene is TRBJ1-1, the V gene TRBV19, with D possibly being TRBD1 (6 bases). Trimming left V 6 bases short and J 1 base short, with 15 bases between. From germline, CDR1 is LNHDA and CDR2 SQIVND (reference sequence). The CDR3 is 15 residues long. CDR3 in amino acids: CASRVYGQTNTEAFF. As DNA, the CDR3 is TGTGCCAGTAGAGTGTATGGACAGACGAACACTGAAGCTTTCTTT.

This chain joins TRBV7-9 and TRBJ1-1; D possibly corresponds to TRBD1 (6 bases). The CDR3 is 14 residues long. Germline V gene data show CDR1 as SEHNR and CDR2 as FQNEAQ (reference sequence). V was cut by 4 bases and J by 6 bases, with 15 bases left in between. CDR3 protein: CASSSPGHGPEAFF. For the CDR3, the DNA is TGTGCCAGCAGCTCGCCGGGACACGGGCCTGAAGCTTTCTTT.

The CDR3 loop reads CASSSSSSLSQETQYF. The CDR3 DNA sequence: TGTGCCAGCAGCTCGTCTAGCAGCCTTTCACAAGAGACCCAGTACTTC. The rearrangement uses TRBV7-9 and TRBJ2-5, with D tentatively TRBD2 (5 bases). Germline CDR1 SEHNR, CDR2 FQNEAQ (reference sequence). This CDR3 has 16 amino acids. V was pared by 4 bases and J by 2 bases, with 17 bases between.

This chain links TRBV29-1 with TRBJ2-3, with TRBD2 identical over 7 bases. Germline V gene sequence: CDR1 SQVTM, CDR2 ANQGSEA. V trimming: 6 bases; J trimming: 6 bases; junction bases outside the gene matches: 6. CDR3 size: 12 residues. CDR3 region: CSVPAGGDTQYF. CDR3 nucleotides: TGCAGCGTCCCTGCCGGGGGGGATACGCAGTATTTT.

The chain combines TRBV5-1 with TRBJ2-7; 7 bases map to TRBD2. This CDR3 has 12 amino acids. CDR1 is SGHRS and CDR2 is YFSETQ in the germline V gene. V shed 3 bases and J 6 bases; nucleotides not matched to a gene: 3. The CDR3 DNA reads TGCGCCAGCAGCTATGCGGGAGTCGAGCAGTACTTC. Translation gives CASSYAGVEQYF.

The gene calls are TRBV2 and TRBJ2-1, with D maybe TRBD1 (5 bases). The CDR3 spans 14 residues. V lost 8 bases to trimming and J lost 1 base, with 12 bases between them. CDR1 SNHLY and CDR2 FYNNEI come from the germline V gene. The CDR3 loop reads CASRVGASYNEQFF. The CDR3 bases are TGTGCCAGCCGGGTTGGGGCATCCTACAATGAGCAGTTCTTC.

This chain uses TRBV5-1 with TRBJ2-2, with a tentative D call TRBD2 (6 bases). The length of the CDR3 is 13 residues. Germline CDR1 and CDR2: SGHRS and YFSETQ. Trimming left V 2 bases short and J 6 bases short, with 8 bases between. CDR3 in amino acids: CASSFTGAGELFF. The CDR3 nucleotides read TGCGCCAGCAGCTTCACGGGAGCCGGGGAGCTGTTTTTT.

The gene calls are TRBV6-5 and TRBJ2-1; 9 positions agree with TRBD2. Germline V lookup: CDR1 MNHEY, CDR2 SVGAGI. Losses at the gene ends were 0 bases for V and 0 bases for J; bases not matched to a gene: 0. CDR3 length: 16 amino acids. For the CDR3, the DNA is TGTGCCAGCAGTTACTCAGCGGGGGGCTCCTACAATGAGCAGTTCTTC. As protein: CASSYSAGGSYNEQFF.

V is TRBV4-1 and J is TRBJ2-5; 11 nucleotides agree with TRBD2. CDR3 size: 17 residues. The V gene end was trimmed by 3 bases and the J gene end by 1 base; junction bases not matched to a gene: 7. Per germline, CDR1 MGHRA and CDR2 YSYEKL. CDR3 protein: CASSQETSGRLQETQYF. The CDR3 nucleotides are TGCGCCAGCAGCCAGGAAACTAGCGGGAGACTCCAAGAGACCCAGTACTTC.

The rearrangement uses TRBV6-5 and TRBJ2-7, with D unclear. There are 14 residues in the CDR3. CDR1 is MNHEY, CDR2 SVGAGI, per germline. V dropped 5 bases and J dropped 3 bases, with 14 bases sitting between them. CDR3 in amino acids: CASSERPGSYEQYF. The DNA for the CDR3 is TGTGCCAGCAGTGAACGACCAGGCAGCTACGAGCAGTACTTC.

The chain is built from TRBV5-6 and TRBJ2-7; 8 bases match TRBD1. The germline V gene has CDR1 SGHDT and CDR2 YYEEEE. This CDR3 spans 14 amino acids. V was clipped by 4 bases and J by 4 bases; unmatched bases: 7. As DNA, the CDR3 is TGTGCCAGCAGCCTCGGACAGGGTCAGTACGAGCAGTACTTC. The encoded protein is CASSLGQGQYEQYF.

V is TRBV6-5 and J is TRBJ1-4; 8 bases are shared with TRBD1. CDR1 is MNHEY, CDR2 SVGAGI, per germline. Germline trimming cut 0 bases from V and 2 bases from J; bases unmatched to any gene: 2. The CDR3 consists of 16 residues. The CDR3 bases are TGTGCCAGCAGTTACTCCCAGGGGGCTACTAATGAAAAACTGTTTTTT. Protein product: CASSYSQGATNEKLFF.

This chain joins TRBV4-2 and TRBJ2-1; TRBD2 aligns across 10 bases. Germline loops: CDR1 LGHNA, CDR2 YNFKEQ. V shed 1 base, J shed 1 base, and the junction held 4 bases outside the gene matches. This CDR3 region has 17 residues. The CDR3: CASSQAKLAGSYNEQFF. The CDR3 nucleotides read TGTGCCAGCAGCCAAGCTAAACTAGCGGGATCCTACAATGAGCAGTTCTTC.

With respect to this clone: The junction does not match germline at one end; this may be a read error. The gene calls are TRBV28 and TRBJ2-1, with D perhaps TRBD2 (5 bases). CDR1 is MDHEN and CDR2 is SYDVKM in the germline V gene. The CDR3 spans 15 residues. This chain's CDR3 is CASCLRLADYNEQFF. The CDR3 region has the DNA TGTGCCAGCTGTTTGCGTCTAGCAGATTACAATGAGCAGTTCTTC.

The chain employs TRBV10-2 and TRBJ2-5, with D maybe TRBD1 (5 bases). The CDR3 is 13 amino acids. Germline V CDR1 and CDR2: WSHSY, SAAADI. V shed 5 bases and J shed 3 bases, with 10 bases lying between them. Here the CDR3 reads CASSTQGKETQYF. For the CDR3, the DNA is TGCGCCAGCAGTACTCAGGGAAAAGAGACCCAGTACTTC.

The V and J genes are TRBV28 and TRBJ2-2; TRBD1 matches 10 bases. The CDR3 runs to 15 residues. Germline CDR1 is MDHEN and CDR2 is SYDVKM. V lost 7 bases, J lost 3 bases, and 5 bases stayed unmatched. The CDR3 sequence is CASTTGTGDTGELFF. CDR3 DNA sequence: TGTGCCAGCACCACCGGGACAGGGGACACCGGGGAGCTGTTTTTT.

The rearrangement links TRBV28 to TRBJ2-5; D is uncertain. This CDR3 has 16 amino acids. Germline CDR1 reads MDHEN; CDR2 reads SYDVKM. V lost 7 bases and J 3 bases, leaving 21 bases between the germline ends. CDR3 DNA sequence: TGTGCCAGCACCGAAATCGGGTACTCCAAAAAAGAGACCCAGTACTTC. It encodes CASTEIGYSKKETQYF. The variable domain in full, with the rest retrieved from reference TRBV28 and TRBJ2-5, is DVKVTQSSRYLVKRTGEKVFLECVQDMDHENMFWYRQDPGLGLRLIYFSYDVKMKEKGDIPEGYSVSREKKERFSLILESASTNQTSMYLCASTEIGYSKKETQYFGPGTRLLVL.

V usage is TRBV5-6 and J usage is TRBJ2-5; TRBD1 matches 9 bases. The trim removed 0 bases at V and 2 bases at J, leaving 2 bases unmatched. The CDR3 consists of 15 residues. CDR1 is SGHDT and CDR2 is YYEEEE in the germline V gene. The CDR3 DNA is TGTGCCAGCAGCTTGGGAGGGACAGGGCAAGAGACCCAGTACTTC. This translates into CASSLGGTGQETQYF.

Only a few counts were recorded for this clone. The V gene is TRBV6-6, the J gene TRBJ1-1, with 9 bases matching TRBD1. CDR1 and CDR2 from the germline V gene are MNHNY and SVGAGI (reference sequence). Trimming cost V 2 bases and J 4 bases; bases outside gene matches: 2. The CDR3 is made up of 14 amino acids. CDR3 sequence: CASSYDRGVTEAFF. The DNA for the CDR3 is TGTGCCAGCAGTTACGACAGGGGGGTCACTGAAGCTTTCTTT.

The chain joins TRBV9 to TRBJ2-7; D is possibly TRBD1 (5 bases). V gave up 1 base and J gave up 2 bases, with 10 bases separating them. The CDR3 covers 14 residues. CDR1 and CDR2 (germline): SGDLS, YYNGEE. The CDR3 sequence: CASSVSTGTYEQYF. The DNA of the CDR3 is TGTGCCAGCAGCGTATCAACAGGAACCTACGAGCAGTACTTC.